These 7 T cell receptor beta chains share one sample of origin, sequenced in a study of siplizumab effects on memory and regulatory T cells. Generated by immunoSEQ multiplex PCR, the TCRdb table keeps only in-frame clones and is missing some. The sample carries 100,000 or so clones, approximately 90% recorded once. The sequencing input was Tregs sorted from blood. These receptors originate from a human donor in good health.

The chain has TRBV19 and TRBJ2-1; D not resolved. This CDR3 region has 19 residues. V shed 2 bases and J shed 0 bases, with 20 bases lying between them. Per germline, CDR1 LNHDA and CDR2 SQIVND (reference sequence). The CDR3 spells CASSIFGLGTASSYNEQFF. In DNA, the CDR3 is TGTGCCAGTAGTATATTCGGATTAGGCACCGCGAGCTCCTACAATGAGCAGTTCTTC.

Only a few counts were recorded for this clone. The V gene is TRBV27, the J gene TRBJ1-2, with 8 bases that match TRBD1. Germline CDR1 is MNHEY and CDR2 is SMNVEV (reference sequence). The CDR3 length is 14 residues. J gave up 5 bases and V 1 base, and 3 bases lay outside the gene matches. Here the CDR3 reads CASSLFQGAYGYTF. CDR3 DNA: TGTGCCAGCAGTTTATTTCAGGGGGCGTATGGCTACACCTTC.

This clone was seen once. The chain recombines TRBV7-3 with TRBJ2-1; 10 positions agree with TRBD2. This CDR3 contains 12 residues. Germline trimming cut 5 bases from V and 14 bases from J; bases unmatched to any gene: 6. Looked up from germline, CDR1 is SGHTA and CDR2 is FQGTGA. The CDR3 protein is CASSATSGTEFF. The CDR3 DNA sequence: TGTGCCAGCAGCGCCACTAGCGGGACGGAGTTCTTC.

About this clone: Mismatch with germline at one junction end may stem from a read error. The chain uses TRBV7-7 and TRBJ2-5; maybe TRBD1 (6 bases). Germline V gene sequence: CDR1 SSHAT, CDR2 FNYEAQ (reference sequence). The length of the CDR3 is 14 residues. CDR3 sequence reads: CASSLMGAEKTQYF. Written as DNA, the CDR3 is TGTGCTAGCAGCTTGATGGGGGCTGAAAAGACCCAGTACTTC. Looking up the rest from reference TRBV7-7 and TRBJ2-5 gives the full variable domain: GAGVSQSPRYKVTKRGQDVTLRCDPISSHATLYWYQQALGQGPEFLTYFNYEAQPDKSGLPSDRFSAERPEGSISTLTIQRTEQRDSAMYRCASSLMGAEKTQYFGPGTRLLVL.

The chain has TRBV28 and TRBJ1-3; the D is unclear. Germline V lookup: CDR1 MDHEN, CDR2 SYDVKM. This CDR3 region has 14 residues. Trimming pared 7 bases from V and 0 bases from J, leaving 10 bases between. CDR3 loop: CASNAASSGNTIYF. The CDR3 bases are TGTGCCAGCAACGCGGCTAGCTCTGGAAACACCATATATTTT.

Here the CDR3 reads CASSLAWAGSTDTQYF. The DNA of the CDR3 is TGTGCCAGCAGCTTAGCTTGGGCGGGTAGCACAGATACGCAGTATTTT. The rearrangement joins TRBV7-9 to TRBJ2-3; the D gene is possibly TRBD2 (5 bases). The germline gives CDR1 SEHNR, CDR2 FQNEAQ (reference sequence). Trimming pared 0 bases from V and 0 bases from J, leaving 10 bases between. The CDR3 totals 16 residues. Full variable domain (remainder filled in from reference TRBV7-9 and TRBJ2-3): DTGVSQNPRHKITKRGQNVTFRCDPISEHNRLYWYRQTLGQGPEFLTYFQNEAQLEKSRLLSDRFSAERPKGSFSTLEIQRTEQGDSAMYLCASSLAWAGSTDTQYFGPGTRLTVL.

This clone was seen once. This rearrangement joins TRBV2 to TRBJ2-3; no definite D call. V dropped 7 bases and J dropped 8 bases, with 16 bases sitting between them. The CDR3 spans 13 residues. Germline V gives CDR1 SNHLY, CDR2 FYNNEI. The CDR3 DNA reads TGTGCCAGCACCCGAACTCTACCTGGTACGCAGTATTTT. This gives the protein CASTRTLPGTQYF.